Shown below are 31 T cell receptor beta chains from a single sample sequenced in a study of T cells of healthy individuals. TCRdb re-called the 5' RACE reads through MiXCR, storing one row per CDR3 protein. The data show approximately 100,000 distinct CDR3 sequences, approximately 16% seen once. These TCRs come from a human donor in good health.

The chain carries TRBV6-1 and TRBJ2-7; 10 nucleotides agree with TRBD1. There are 17 residues in the CDR3. CDR1 is MNHNS, CDR2 SASEGT, per germline. Trimming removed 3 bases from V and 0 bases from J; junction bases left unmatched: 8. CDR3 amino acids: CASSDPPDRGPSYEQYF. The DNA of the CDR3 is TGTGCCAGCAGTGATCCTCCCGACAGGGGGCCCTCCTACGAGCAGTACTTC.

The rearrangement links TRBV2 to TRBJ2-3; D call uncertain. V lost 6 bases to trimming and J lost 0 bases, with 4 bases between them. Looked up from germline, CDR1 is SNHLY and CDR2 is FYNNEI. This CDR3 has 12 residues. The chain's CDR3 is CASRPSTDTQYF. The CDR3 DNA follows: TGTGCCAGCAGGCCAAGCACAGATACGCAGTATTTT.

This clonotype was detected a few times. The chain carries TRBV20-1 and TRBJ1-2, with a tentative D call TRBD1 (5 bases). CDR3 length: 15 residues. Germline V gene data show CDR1 as DFQATT and CDR2 as SNEGSKA (reference sequence). The V gene lost 0 bases and the J gene lost 2 bases, with 13 bases spanning the gap. CDR3 amino acids: CSAREGTGYNYGYTF. CDR3 DNA sequence: TGCAGTGCTAGAGAGGGGACGGGATACAACTATGGCTACACCTTC.

This clonotype occurred many times. This chain uses TRBV7-3 with TRBJ2-3; possibly TRBD2 for D (6 bases). Germline CDR1 reads SGHTA; CDR2 reads FQGTGA. Trimming took 0 bases from V and 5 from J, leaving 15 bases between them. This CDR3 comprises 16 residues. In nucleotides, the CDR3 is TGTGCCAGCAGCTTAACGGGTTCCGGGGGTCGAGATACGCAGTATTTT. Its translation: CASSLTGSGGRDTQYF.

There are many counts of this clonotype. The rearrangement links TRBV29-1 to TRBJ2-1, with TRBD2 identical over 7 bases. The germline V gene encodes CDR1 SQVTM and CDR2 ANQGSEA. This CDR3 comprises 16 residues. CDR3 DNA: TGCGGTATAGGTCGGCGGGAGATGAGCGCCTACAATGAGCAGTTCTTC. Protein: CGIGRREMSAYNEQFF.

This chain connects TRBV10-3 to TRBJ2-7; TRBD1 matches 11 bases. Trimming took 4 bases from V and 6 from J; bases not matched to a gene: 8. This CDR3 region has 15 residues. Per the germline V gene, CDR1 is ENHRY and CDR2 is SYGVKD. The CDR3 is CAISGTGGLVSEQYF. CDR3 nucleotide sequence: TGTGCCATCAGTGGGACAGGGGGCCTTGTAAGCGAGCAGTACTTC.

This clonotype was detected many times. This sequence joins TRBV5-1 and TRBJ2-5; 7 positions match TRBD1. J was trimmed by 2 bases and V by 0 bases; bases with no gene match: 7. Germline CDR1 is SGHRS and CDR2 is YFSETQ. The CDR3 spans 16 residues. The CDR3 region is CASSLGDSTGQETQYF. The CDR3 coding sequence is TGCGCCAGCAGCTTGGGGGACAGTACGGGACAAGAGACCCAGTACTTC.

This clonotype was detected only a few times. The chain recombines TRBV4-3 with TRBJ1-2, with D perhaps matching TRBD1 (5 bases). V was pared by 1 base and J by 7 bases, with 19 bases between. From germline, CDR1 is LGHNA and CDR2 YSLEER. There are 16 residues in the CDR3. The CDR3 bases are TGCGCCAGCAGCCAAGGGGCAGGGAAACGCTTGGCTGGCTACACCTTC. This gives the protein CASSQGAGKRLAGYTF.

This sequence joins TRBV4-3 and TRBJ2-7, with 7 bases lining up with TRBD2. Germline CDR1 and CDR2: LGHNA and YSLEER. J was trimmed by 3 bases and V by 0 bases; bases with no gene match: 5. The CDR3 sequence is 15 residues long. The CDR3: CASSQDGGSVYEQYF. Written as DNA, the CDR3 is TGCGCCAGCAGCCAAGACGGGGGGTCGGTCTACGAGCAGTACTTC.

There are a few counts of this clonotype. The gene calls are TRBV28 and TRBJ2-1, with TRBD2 matching 7 bases. CDR3 length equals 15 residues. V dropped 5 bases and J dropped 1; count of bases not matched to a gene: 5. The germline gives CDR1 MDHEN, CDR2 SYDVKM. The CDR3 region has the DNA TGTGCCAGCAGTCCCCCGGGGGGTTCCTACAATGAGCAGTTCTTC. The encoded protein is CASSPPGGSYNEQFF.

V gene TRBV7-6 combines with J gene TRBJ1-6; TRBD1 matches at 7 bases. V shed 5 bases, J shed 5 bases, and the junction held 3 bases outside the gene matches. Germline V gives CDR1 SGHVS, CDR2 FNYEAQ. The CDR3 is 14 amino acids. CDR3 loop: CASSTTGNNSPLHF. CDR3 bases: TGTGCCAGCAGCACGACAGGGAATAATTCACCCCTCCACTTT.

This chain connects TRBV5-6 to TRBJ2-3, with D unresolved. The CDR3 totals 20 residues. Per the germline V gene, CDR1 is SGHDT and CDR2 is YYEEEE. The V and J ends lost 0 bases and 3 bases respectively, with 26 bases between them. In nucleotides, the CDR3 is TGTGCCAGCAGCTTGGTGGGTGAGTTTCGCAGAGGCGGCCTTACAGATACGCAGTATTTT. The encoded protein is CASSLVGEFRRGGLTDTQYF.

The chain combines TRBV29-1 with TRBJ2-7, with 10 nucleotides matching TRBD1. The CDR3 sequence is 15 residues long. Germline-derived CDR1 and CDR2 are SQVTM and ANQGSEA. The V segment lost 2 bases and the J segment 5 bases; nucleotides outside the gene matches: 9. DNA for the CDR3: TGCAGCGTTGAATCACCGGGACAGGGGTCTAACGAGCAGTACTTC. Translation: CSVESPGQGSNEQYF.

This clonotype was counted between two and nine times. This chain joins TRBV11-3 and TRBJ2-1; D may be TRBD1 or TRBD2 (5 bases each). CDR1 and CDR2 from the germline V gene are SGHNT and YENEEA. The CDR3 is made up of 14 amino acids. Trimming took 4 bases from V and 8 from J, leaving 15 bases between them. The CDR3 loop is CASSSGTPRDEQFF. CDR3 bases: TGTGCCAGCAGCTCAGGGACCCCCAGGGATGAGCAGTTCTTC.

This chain uses TRBV7-2 with TRBJ2-6; D gene uncertain. With 5 bases removed from V and 0 bases from J, the gap between germline ends came to 11 bases. The CDR3 covers 16 residues. In germline, CDR1 is SGHTA, CDR2 FQGNSA. CDR3 DNA sequence: TGTGCCAGCAGCCGGTTCGCCGACTCTGGGGCCAACGTCCTGACTTTC. Translation gives CASSRFADSGANVLTF.

This clonotype was recorded a few times. The chain recombines TRBV21-1 with TRBJ2-5. TRBV21-1 has pseudogene status. This CDR3 comprises 13 residues. CDR3 sequence: CASSIRYQETQYF. The CDR3 nucleotides are TGTGCCAGCAGCATACGGTACCAAGAGACCCAGTACTTC.

This clonotype was observed a few times. The V call is TRBV9, the J call TRBJ2-5, with D unresolved. Trimming pared 0 bases from V and 7 bases from J, leaving 10 bases between. The CDR3 consists of 13 residues. Per the germline V gene, CDR1 is SGDLS and CDR2 is YYNGEE. The CDR3 DNA sequence: TGTGCCAGCAGCGTAGACCCCTTTATGACCCAGTACTTC. Translated, it gives CASSVDPFMTQYF.

This clonotype was seen many times. This sequence joins TRBV7-2 and TRBJ1-1, with D uncertain. Trimming removed 7 bases from V and 0 bases from J, with 15 bases in between. Germline assignment: CDR1 SGHTA and CDR2 FQGNSA. The CDR3 runs to 15 residues. The CDR3 sequence: CASKKGAGMNTEAFF. The CDR3 coding sequence is TGTGCCAGCAAAAAGGGAGCAGGAATGAACACTGAAGCTTTCTTT.

Only a few counts were recorded for this clonotype. The chain links TRBV10-3 to TRBJ1-1; D not resolved. CDR3 length equals 14 residues. Germline V lookup: CDR1 ENHRY, CDR2 SYGVKD. The V end was cut by 4 bases, the J end by 3 bases, with 12 bases between. CDR3 protein: CAISGNSPDTEAFF. The DNA of the CDR3 is TGTGCCATCAGTGGAAATTCCCCGGACACTGAAGCTTTCTTT.

V is TRBV6-6 and J is TRBJ2-1; 10 nucleotides agree with TRBD2. This CDR3 has 14 residues. The V segment lost 6 bases and the J segment 3 bases; nucleotides outside the gene matches: 2. Germline loops: CDR1 MNHNY, CDR2 SVGAGI (reference sequence). The CDR3 DNA sequence: TGTGCCAGCAGACTAGCGGGAAACTACAATGAGCAGTTCTTC. This translates into CASRLAGNYNEQFF.

The CDR3 protein is CAISEGDGRNTEAFF. CDR3 bases: TGTGCCATCAGTGAGGGGGACGGCCGGAACACTGAAGCTTTCTTT. The J gene is TRBJ1-1, the V gene TRBV10-3; possibly TRBD1 for D (5 bases). Germline CDR1 and CDR2: ENHRY and SYGVKD. V shed 2 bases and J shed 1 base, with 11 bases lying between them. The CDR3 sequence is 15 residues long.

In its sample, this clonotype was seen many times. The rearrangement joins TRBV4-1 to TRBJ2-7; no clear D gene. Germline CDR1 MGHRA, CDR2 YSYEKL. The ends were cut back, 3 bases at V and 3 bases at J, with 15 bases in the middle. The CDR3 is 15 amino acids. CDR3 nucleotides: TGCGCCAGCAGCCATACCCGAGAGCGCGTCTACGAGCAGTACTTC. This codes for CASSHTRERVYEQYF.

The chain recombines TRBV12-5 with TRBJ2-2; tentative D call: TRBD2 (5 bases). Trimming removed 5 bases from V and 6 bases from J, with 13 bases in between. This CDR3 region has 14 residues. Germline V lookup: CDR1 LGHNT, CDR2 FRNRAP. In DNA, the CDR3 is TGTGCTAGTGGTACTGCGGCGGGTTCCGGGGAGCTGTTTTTT. Residues: CASGTAAGSGELFF.

This clonotype was picked up many times. The genes are TRBV29-1 and TRBJ2-7; weak D call: TRBD1 (7 bases). This CDR3 is 14 amino acids long. The V gene's germline CDR1 is SQVTM and CDR2 ANQGSEA. Trimming removed 7 bases from V and 5 bases from J, with 21 bases in between. Here the CDR3 reads CSAAKTGRLDEQYF. The CDR3 bases are TGCAGCGCAGCTAAGACAGGGAGGCTTGACGAGCAGTACTTC.

This chain connects TRBV19 to TRBJ2-7; D not resolved. The germline V gene encodes CDR1 LNHDA and CDR2 SQIVND (reference sequence). The CDR3 loop spans 15 amino acids. V was trimmed by 3 bases and J by 2 bases, leaving 14 bases between them. The CDR3 nucleotides read TGTGCCAGTAGTATGTGGGCAGGAGATACCTACGAGCAGTACTTC. Its translation is CASSMWAGDTYEQYF.

This clonotype appeared a single time. The rearrangement links TRBV27 to TRBJ2-3; 11 bases map to TRBD2. Trimming removed 7 bases from V and 6 bases from J; junction bases left unmatched: 21. This CDR3 comprises 19 residues. CDR1 and CDR2 from the germline V gene are MNHEY and SMNVEV (reference sequence). CDR3 sequence reads: CASKKGLAGGIWGFDTQYF. CDR3 nucleotides: TGTGCCAGCAAAAAAGGCCTAGCGGGAGGTATTTGGGGGTTTGATACGCAGTATTTT.

The rearrangement uses TRBV5-1 and TRBJ1-6; D unclear. Trimming took 0 bases from V and 10 from J, leaving 5 bases between them. This CDR3 comprises 12 residues. The germline gives CDR1 SGHRS, CDR2 YFSETQ. CDR3 sequence (DNA): TGCGCCAGCAGCTTGGAAGAATCACCCCTCCACTTT. Translated, it gives CASSLEESPLHF.

This clonotype was observed many times. Relative to the germline gene, one junction end is altered; a read error may explain this. The genes are TRBV6-6 and TRBJ2-5; TRBD1 agrees at 8 bases. The CDR3 consists of 16 residues. CDR1 and CDR2 from the germline V gene are MNHNY and SVGAGI (reference sequence). The CDR3 DNA sequence: TGTGCCAGCAGTAACTCGGCGACAGGGGTTGGGGAGACCCAGTACTTC. Residues: CASSNSATGVGETQYF.

This clonotype was recorded once. The chain couples TRBV6-6 to TRBJ2-7, with D unclear. Trimming left V 6 bases short and J 3 bases short, with 15 bases between. CDR1 and CDR2 (germline): MNHNY, SVGAGI (reference sequence). The CDR3 spans 14 residues. The CDR3 sequence is CASSFPGLNYEQYF. DNA for the CDR3: TGTGCCAGCAGCTTTCCGGGCCTTAACTACGAGCAGTACTTC.

This clonotype was seen more than once but under ten times. CDR3 in amino acids: CASSVVPGGGAGPYNEQFF. For the CDR3, the DNA is TGTGCCAGCAGCGTAGTTCCAGGGGGCGGTGCAGGGCCTTACAATGAGCAGTTCTTC. The rearrangement links TRBV9 to TRBJ2-1; 8 bases are a match to TRBD1. The V gene end was trimmed by 0 bases and the J gene end by 4 bases; junction bases not matched to a gene: 15. In germline, CDR1 is SGDLS, CDR2 YYNGEE. This CDR3 contains 19 residues.

This clonotype was detected a few times. The chain joins TRBV7-9 to TRBJ2-5; the D call may be TRBD1 or TRBD2 (5 bases each). Germline CDR1 reads SEHNR; CDR2 reads FQNEAQ (reference sequence). Trimming removed 0 bases at V and 7 bases at J, with 18 bases between. This CDR3 comprises 16 residues. In DNA form, the CDR3 reads TGTGCCAGCAGCTTAGCGGGAGAGGGCCCCAGGGCGACCCAGTACTTC. Amino acid sequence: CASSLAGEGPRATQYF.